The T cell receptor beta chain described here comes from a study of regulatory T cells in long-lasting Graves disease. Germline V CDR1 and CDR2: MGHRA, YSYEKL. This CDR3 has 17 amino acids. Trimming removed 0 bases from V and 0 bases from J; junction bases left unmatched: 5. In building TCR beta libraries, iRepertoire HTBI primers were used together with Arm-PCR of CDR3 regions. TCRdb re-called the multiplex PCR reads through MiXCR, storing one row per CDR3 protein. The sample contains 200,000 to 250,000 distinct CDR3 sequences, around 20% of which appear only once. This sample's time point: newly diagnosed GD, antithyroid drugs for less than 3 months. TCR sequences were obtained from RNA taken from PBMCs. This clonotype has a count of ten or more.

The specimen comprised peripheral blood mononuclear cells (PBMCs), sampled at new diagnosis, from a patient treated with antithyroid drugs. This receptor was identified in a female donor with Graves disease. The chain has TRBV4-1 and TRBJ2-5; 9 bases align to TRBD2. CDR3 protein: CASSQDNLAGYQETQYF. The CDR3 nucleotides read TGCGCCAGCAGCCAAGATAATCTAGCGGGATACCAAGAGACCCAGTACTTC.